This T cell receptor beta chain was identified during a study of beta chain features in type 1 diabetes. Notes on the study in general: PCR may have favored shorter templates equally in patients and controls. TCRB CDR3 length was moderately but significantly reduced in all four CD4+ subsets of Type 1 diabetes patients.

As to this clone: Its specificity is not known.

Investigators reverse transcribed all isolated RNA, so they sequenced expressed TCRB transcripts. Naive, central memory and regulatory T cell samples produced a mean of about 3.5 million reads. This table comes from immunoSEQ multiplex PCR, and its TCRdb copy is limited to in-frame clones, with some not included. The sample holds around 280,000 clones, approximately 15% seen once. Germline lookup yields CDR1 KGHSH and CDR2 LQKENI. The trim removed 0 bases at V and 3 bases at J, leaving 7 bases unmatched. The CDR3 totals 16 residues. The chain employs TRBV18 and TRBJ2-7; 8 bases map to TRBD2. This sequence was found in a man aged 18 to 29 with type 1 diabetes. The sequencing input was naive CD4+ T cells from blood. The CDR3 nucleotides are TGTGCCAGCTCACCACCTTCAGCGGGGGCTAGCTACGAGCAGTACTTC. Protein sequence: CASSPPSAGASYEQYF.